Presented here are 16 T cell receptor beta chains from one specimen sequenced in a study of T cell responses to AZD1222 COVID-19 vaccine (dated by TCRdb to the early 2020s). In the paper's terms, the time point label means: baseline before first vaccination. The library was prepared using the immunoSEQ multiplex PCR assay. Drawn from immuneACCESS, this table holds only the in-frame rearrangements with V and J called that TCRdb kept. Clones are partly lost; checked studies trace under half to an unresolved V gene and leave the rest unexplained. This sample has 150,000 to 160,000 clones in its table, and about 85% of those were observed once. The ten largest clones add up to 3% to 3.5% of the sample. The material sequenced was peripheral blood, taken on day 0 of AZD1222 vaccination. The receptors here all came from an adult in good health.

This rearrangement joins TRBV19 to TRBJ1-4; 8 bases fit TRBD1. Germline V gene sequence: CDR1 LNHDA, CDR2 SQIVND (reference sequence). V lost 4 bases, J lost 4 bases, and 5 bases stayed unmatched. The CDR3 is made up of 15 amino acids. The CDR3 DNA follows: TGTGCCAGTAGTACGGACAGGGTGGGTAATGAAAAACTGTTTTTT. It is translated as CASSTDRVGNEKLFF.

The chain recombines TRBV6-2 or TRBV6-3 with TRBJ2-2, with D unresolved. Germline CDR1 is MNHEY and CDR2 is SVGEGT. Trimming stripped 6 bases from V and 2 bases from J, with 10 bases between. This CDR3 comprises 14 residues. CDR3 sequence reads: CASSGQSNTGELFF. The CDR3 DNA follows: TGTGCCAGCAGCGGGCAAAGTAACACCGGGGAGCTGTTTTTT.

The rearrangement links TRBV5-6 to TRBJ2-7; D unresolved. Trimming removed 3 bases at V and 13 bases at J, with 23 bases between. The germline V gene encodes CDR1 SGHDT and CDR2 YYEEEE. The CDR3 loop spans 14 amino acids. CDR3 in amino acids: CASSWGSSRGREYF. CDR3 sequence (DNA): TGTGCCAGCAGCTGGGGAAGTTCCCGTGGGCGCGAATACTTC.

The V gene is TRBV3-1 (or the pseudogene TRBV3-2), the J gene TRBJ2-5, with 8 bases lining up with TRBD1. V gave up 2 bases and J gave up 4 bases; unmatched junction bases: 6. Germline CDR1 is LGHDT and CDR2 is YNNKEL (reference sequence). This CDR3 comprises 15 residues. The CDR3: CASSQTGGRVETQYF. DNA of the CDR3: TGTGCCAGCAGCCAAACAGGGGGTAGGGTAGAGACCCAGTACTTC.

The V gene is TRBV4-3, the J gene TRBJ1-6; tentative D call: TRBD1 (5 bases). This CDR3 is built from 15 residues. The V end was cut by 0 bases, the J end by 9 bases, with 12 bases between. In germline, CDR1 is LGHNA, CDR2 YSLEER. The CDR3 sequence is CASSQEVLRGSPLHF. The CDR3 DNA is TGCGCCAGCAGCCAAGAGGTCCTAAGGGGTTCACCCCTCCACTTT.

V is TRBV5-1 and J is TRBJ2-7, with unresolved D. The germline CDR1 and CDR2 sequences are SGHRS and YFSETQ. Trimming cost V 0 bases and J 5 bases, with 12 bases left between them. The CDR3 extends over 14 amino acids. The CDR3 nucleotides are TGCGCCAGCAGCTTGGAGCCTAGTCCCCACGAGCAGTACTTC. As protein: CASSLEPSPHEQYF.

This chain links TRBV28 with TRBJ1-1; D is unresolved. Germline V gives CDR1 MDHEN, CDR2 SYDVKM. V lost 6 bases, J lost 10 bases, and 12 bases lay in between. CDR3 length equals 11 residues. In DNA form, the CDR3 reads TGTGCCAGCAGCAACAGATATTCAGCTTTCTTT. Amino acid sequence: CASSNRYSAFF.

The CDR3: CASGLGSGNSPLHF. CDR3 in DNA: TGTGCCAGCGGTCTTGGATCGGGGAATTCACCCCTCCACTTT. V usage is TRBV28 and J usage is TRBJ1-6; no firm D call. CDR1 is MDHEN and CDR2 is SYDVKM in the germline V gene. The CDR3 sequence is 14 residues long. Trimming cost V 8 bases and J 7 bases, with 15 bases left between them. Full variable domain (rest looked up from reference TRBV28 and TRBJ1-6): DVKVTQSSRYLVKRTGEKVFLECVQDMDHENMFWYRQDPGLGLRLIYFSYDVKMKEKGDIPEGYSVSREKKERFSLILESASTNQTSMYLCASGLGSGNSPLHFGNGTRLTVT.

This clone was counted once. V is TRBV4-3 and J is TRBJ2-1, with 8 nucleotides matching TRBD1. CDR3 size: 15 residues. The V gene's germline CDR1 is LGHNA and CDR2 YSLEER. The V gene end was trimmed by 1 base and the J gene end by 4 bases; junction bases not matched to a gene: 3. Here the CDR3 reads CASSQAQGVYNEQFF. The CDR3 DNA sequence: TGCGCCAGCAGCCAAGCACAGGGGGTATACAATGAGCAGTTCTTC.

This chain connects TRBV6-5 to TRBJ2-1, with D unclear. Trimming stripped 0 bases from V and 3 bases from J, with 6 bases between. CDR3 length: 14 residues. In germline, CDR1 is MNHEY, CDR2 SVGAGI. CDR3: CASSYSPVYNEQFF. CDR3 coding DNA: TGTGCCAGCAGTTACTCCCCAGTCTACAATGAGCAGTTCTTC.

The J gene is TRBJ1-2, the V gene TRBV5-4, with 9 positions matching TRBD1. Germline trimming cut 1 base from V and 7 bases from J; bases unmatched to any gene: 8. From germline, CDR1 is SGHNT and CDR2 YYREEE (reference sequence). The CDR3 is 15 amino acids. The CDR3 DNA follows: TGTGCCAGCAGCTTGTCCGGGACAGGGAGTTCTGGCTACACCTTC. It encodes CASSLSGTGSSGYTF.

CDR3 sequence reads: CASSDGQGHSGNTIYF. As DNA, the CDR3 is TGTGCCAGCAGCGACGGACAGGGGCACTCTGGAAACACCATATATTTT. The chain combines TRBV7-8 with TRBJ1-3; 9 nucleotides match TRBD1. CDR1 and CDR2 from the germline V gene are SGHVS and FQNEAQ. The CDR3 is 16 amino acids. Trimming took 5 bases from V and 0 from J; bases not matched to a gene: 5.

In DNA form, the CDR3 reads TGTGCCAGCTCACGAACGACGGAGAACACTGAAGCTTTCTTT. Its translation: CASSRTTENTEAFF. The V call is TRBV18, the J call TRBJ1-1, with D unresolved. V was cut by 4 bases and J by 1 base, with 10 bases left in between. This CDR3 comprises 14 residues. Per germline, CDR1 KGHSH and CDR2 LQKENI.

The genes are TRBV28 and TRBJ1-2; TRBD1 might be the D (6 bases). Germline CDR1 is MDHEN and CDR2 is SYDVKM. V lost 9 bases and J lost 4, with 21 bases in between. The CDR3 extends over 15 amino acids. The CDR3 region is CASRGEQGAAYGYTF. The CDR3 DNA sequence: TGTGCCAGTCGAGGGGAACAGGGAGCGGCCTATGGCTACACCTTC.

The rearrangement joins TRBV6-1 to TRBJ2-5; 11 bases agree with TRBD2. V lost 8 bases to trimming and J lost 5 bases; unmatched junction nucleotides: 7. The CDR3 length is 14 residues. Germline V gene sequence: CDR1 MNHNS, CDR2 SASEGT. The CDR3 DNA is TGTGCCAGCGCTACTAGCGGGGGAGTGGAGACCCAGTACTTC. Encoded protein: CASATSGGVETQYF.

Here the CDR3 reads CASSPAGVGQPQHF. CDR3 sequence (DNA): TGTGCCAGCAGCCCGGCCGGCGTCGGGCAGCCCCAGCATTTT. The J gene is TRBJ1-5, the V gene TRBV6-2 or TRBV6-3; D ambiguous. Germline-derived CDR1 and CDR2 are MNHEY and SVGEGT. The CDR3 contains 14 residues. V was shortened by 6 bases and J by 7 bases, with 16 bases between the two germline ends.